These 30 T cell receptor beta chains originate from one sample sequenced in a study of cytomegalovirus exposure and HLA in healthy donors. Some clones are missing from TCRdb's copy, which holds only in-frame ones; the method was immunoSEQ multiplex PCR. The sample lists around 190,000 clones; 85% were seen once. What was sequenced was PBMCs. The source of these receptors is a man aged 18 to 29 in good health and CMV-seropositive.

This chain links TRBV5-8 with TRBJ2-1; D gene uncertain. Germline-derived CDR1 and CDR2 are SGHTS and YDEGEE. CDR3 length: 15 amino acids. V dropped 2 bases and J dropped 0 bases, with 9 bases sitting between them. The CDR3 DNA reads TGTGCCAGCAGCTTATCCTCGGGCTCCTACAATGAGCAGTTCTTC. It codes for CASSLSSGSYNEQFF.

The CDR3 sequence is CASGSGHGGSLAPYNEQFF. In DNA form, the CDR3 reads TGTGCTAGTGGTTCGGGCCACGGGGGGTCCCTAGCTCCCTACAATGAGCAGTTCTTC. V and J are TRBV12-5 and TRBJ2-1; the match to TRBD2 covers 7 bases. The length of the CDR3 is 19 residues. CDR1 LGHNT and CDR2 FRNRAP come from the germline V gene. J lost 2 bases, V lost 4 bases, and 17 bases had no gene match. The entire variable domain, with the rest obtained from reference TRBV12-5 and TRBJ2-1, is as follows: DARVTQTPRHKVTEMGQEVTMRCQPILGHNTVFWYRQTMMQGLELLAYFRNRAPLDDSGMPKDRFSAEMPDATLATLKIQPSEPRDSAVYFCASGSGHGGSLAPYNEQFFGPGTRLTVL.

V gene TRBV2 combines with J gene TRBJ2-2, with TRBD2 identical over 10 bases. Germline CDR1 and CDR2: SNHLY and FYNNEI. The trim removed 4 bases at V and 6 bases at J, leaving 5 bases unmatched. The CDR3 covers 15 residues. CDR3 loop: CASSGDLAGAGELFF. The CDR3 DNA sequence: TGTGCCAGCAGTGGAGACCTAGCGGGAGCCGGGGAGCTGTTTTTT.

This clone appeared a single time. J is TRBJ2-7 and V is TRBV29-1; 7 bases fit TRBD1. After removal of 7 bases from V and 2 bases from J, the junction contained 5 bases not matched to a gene. The CDR3 contains 12 residues. The germline V gene has CDR1 SQVTM and CDR2 ANQGSEA. The CDR3 region has the DNA TGCAGCGCGGGACAGCCCGCCTACGAGCAGTACTTC. Protein sequence: CSAGQPAYEQYF.

The chain joins TRBV19 to TRBJ2-7; TRBD1 matches at 7 bases. Germline-derived CDR1 and CDR2 are LNHDA and SQIVND (reference sequence). The junction had 15 bases not matched to a gene; V was cut back by 4 bases and J by 3 bases. This CDR3 is built from 17 residues. In nucleotides, the CDR3 is TGTGCCAGTAGTACCCCTTCGGAAGGGCACAGGGGCTACGAGCAGTACTTC. It is translated as CASSTPSEGHRGYEQYF.

V gene TRBV6-5 combines with J gene TRBJ1-5; 7 positions agree with TRBD1. J gave up 5 bases and V 5 bases, and 6 bases lay outside the gene matches. The germline V gene encodes CDR1 MNHEY and CDR2 SVGAGI. This CDR3 spans 14 amino acids. CDR3 amino acids: CASSLRDSHQPQHF. For the CDR3, the DNA is TGTGCCAGCAGTCTCCGGGACAGTCATCAGCCCCAGCATTTT.

V usage is TRBV7-6 and J usage is TRBJ2-5, with 11 positions matching TRBD2. V gave up 3 bases and J gave up 4 bases; unmatched junction bases: 4. Germline V lookup: CDR1 SGHVS, CDR2 FNYEAQ. This CDR3 contains 15 residues. CDR3 sequence: CASSFSGGAVETQYF. CDR3 coding DNA: TGTGCCAGCAGCTTTAGCGGGGGGGCCGTAGAGACCCAGTACTTC.

The chain couples TRBV28 to TRBJ2-7; 7 bases agree with TRBD1. The CDR3 covers 15 residues. Germline V lookup: CDR1 MDHEN, CDR2 SYDVKM. Losses at the gene ends were 2 bases for V and 3 bases for J; bases not matched to a gene: 7. CDR3 in amino acids: CASSLRQGKGYEQYF. CDR3 in DNA: TGTGCCAGCAGTTTAAGACAGGGAAAAGGCTACGAGCAGTACTTC.

The CDR3 region has the DNA TGTGCCAGCAGTGATCGAGACTTTACTGAGCAGTTCTTC. Translation: CASSDRDFTEQFF. V is TRBV2 and J is TRBJ2-1, with no clear D. The germline V gene encodes CDR1 SNHLY and CDR2 FYNNEI. The CDR3 contains 13 residues. Between the trimmed V and J ends, which lost 3 bases and 9 bases, there was a span of 12 bases.

This clone was observed once. The chain combines TRBV9 with TRBJ2-3; 9 bases are shared with TRBD2. Trimming removed 8 bases from V and 0 bases from J; junction bases left unmatched: 7. The CDR3 has 15 residues. Germline V gene data show CDR1 as SGDLS and CDR2 as YYNGEE. The CDR3 here is CASTASGASTDTQYF. CDR3 coding DNA: TGTGCCAGTACGGCTAGCGGGGCTAGCACAGATACGCAGTATTTT.

The rearrangement joins TRBV2 to TRBJ1-6, with a weak D call TRBD1 (6 bases). The germline CDR1 and CDR2 sequences are SNHLY and FYNNEI. The CDR3 consists of 14 residues. The V gene lost 6 bases and the J gene lost 7 bases, with 13 bases spanning the gap. In nucleotides, the CDR3 is TGTGCCAGCAGAGCCGGGACAATCAATTCACCCCTCCACTTT. Translating gives CASRAGTINSPLHF.

V and J are TRBV4-2 and TRBJ1-4; 9 bases align to TRBD1. The germline CDR1 and CDR2 sequences are LGHNA and YNFKEQ. The CDR3 sequence is 17 residues long. V dropped 0 bases and J dropped 8; count of bases not matched to a gene: 10. DNA for the CDR3: TGTGCCAGCAGCCAAGATAGGGCGGGACAGGGAGACGAAAAACTGTTTTTT. Protein sequence: CASSQDRAGQGDEKLFF.

The chain combines TRBV5-1 with TRBJ2-5; TRBD2 matches at 13 bases. This CDR3 is 17 amino acids long. Germline assignment: CDR1 SGHRS and CDR2 YFSETQ. V shed 1 base, J shed 2 bases, and the junction held 5 bases outside the gene matches. The CDR3 nucleotides read TGCGCCAGCAGCTTGCTCGGGACTAGCGGGACTCAAGAGACCCAGTACTTC. It encodes CASSLLGTSGTQETQYF.

The rearrangement links TRBV9 to TRBJ2-5; D is possibly TRBD2 (5 bases). Germline V gene sequence: CDR1 SGDLS, CDR2 YYNGEE. V gave up 2 bases and J gave up 5 bases, with 13 bases separating them. The CDR3 sequence is 14 residues long. The CDR3 sequence is CASSVSDRGETQYF. The DNA of the CDR3 is TGTGCCAGCAGCGTCTCGGACCGAGGGGAGACCCAGTACTTC.

The rearrangement uses TRBV19 and TRBJ2-1, with 8 bases that match TRBD2. CDR3 length equals 17 residues. The germline CDR1 and CDR2 sequences are LNHDA and SQIVND (reference sequence). The trim removed 6 bases at V and 0 bases at J, leaving 10 bases unmatched. CDR3 amino acids: CASRSPTSESSYNEQFF. The CDR3 coding sequence is TGTGCCAGTAGAAGCCCGACTAGCGAGAGCTCCTACAATGAGCAGTTCTTC.

The genes are TRBV7-6 and TRBJ2-1, with D maybe TRBD1 (5 bases). The CDR3 spans 16 residues. Trimming pared 1 base from V and 2 bases from J, leaving 12 bases between. Germline CDR1 and CDR2: SGHVS and FNYEAQ. CDR3 amino acids: CASSLVLDTTYNEQFF. The CDR3 bases are TGTGCCAGCAGCTTAGTCCTGGACACCACCTACAATGAGCAGTTCTTC.

The CDR3 bases are TGTGCCAGCAGCGACGGGGGGACAACTAACTATGGCTACACCTTC. It is translated as CASSDGGTTNYGYTF. This sequence joins TRBV9 and TRBJ1-2, with TRBD1 as a possible D gene (6 bases). V lost 3 bases to trimming and J lost 0 bases, with 12 bases between them. The germline gives CDR1 SGDLS, CDR2 YYNGEE. The CDR3 runs 15 residues.

The chain joins TRBV9 to TRBJ2-4; tentative D call: TRBD2 (6 bases). This CDR3 is 15 amino acids long. CDR1 is SGDLS and CDR2 is YYNGEE in the germline V gene. Trimming removed 4 bases at V and 1 base at J, with 12 bases between. The CDR3 nucleotides are TGTGCCAGCAGCCCGGAGGAGGGGGCCAAAAACATTCAGTACTTC. Amino acids: CASSPEEGAKNIQYF.

The V gene is TRBV28, the J gene TRBJ2-1; tentatively, D is TRBD2 (5 bases). V shed 3 bases and J shed 3 bases, with 6 bases lying between them. CDR1 MDHEN and CDR2 SYDVKM come from the germline V gene. The CDR3 is 13 amino acids. CDR3 nucleotide sequence: TGTGCCAGCAGTTTTGGACTCTACAATGAGCAGTTCTTC. Translation gives CASSFGLYNEQFF.

This clone was observed a few times. The chain is built from TRBV18 and TRBJ2-1; 9 bases are shared with TRBD1. Losses at the gene ends were 2 bases for V and 3 bases for J; bases not matched to a gene: 2. Germline V gives CDR1 KGHSH, CDR2 LQKENI. The CDR3 loop spans 15 amino acids. CDR3 nucleotides: TGTGCCAGCTCACCAACAGGGGGCCTCTACAATGAGCAGTTCTTC. Protein: CASSPTGGLYNEQFF.

The CDR3 loop is CARDREGSTDTQYF. The CDR3 coding sequence is TGTGCCAGGGACAGGGAGGGCAGCACAGATACGCAGTATTTT. The chain uses TRBV7-8 and TRBJ2-3; D may be TRBD1 (8 bases). The V gene's germline CDR1 is SGHVS and CDR2 FQNEAQ. Trimming took off 9 bases at V and 0 bases at J, with 13 bases between the two ends. The length of the CDR3 is 14 residues.

This clone was seen just once. Within the sample, other DNA sequences also encode this same CDR3. The chain couples TRBV6-5 to TRBJ2-3, with 7 bases fitting TRBD2. This CDR3 is 15 amino acids long. The J segment lost 1 base and the V segment lost 3 bases, leaving 4 bases of the junction unmatched. The germline V gene has CDR1 MNHEY and CDR2 SVGAGI. The CDR3 loop is CASSYTSGGTDTQYF. The CDR3 DNA reads as TGTGCCAGCAGTTATACCAGCGGGGGCACAGATACGCAGTATTTT.

As to this clone: This CDR3 is also generated by other DNA sequences in the sample. The genes are TRBV27 and TRBJ1-5; maybe TRBD1 (5 bases). Germline V gene data show CDR1 as MNHEY and CDR2 as SMNVEV (reference sequence). V lost 2 bases, J lost 4 bases, and 6 bases lay in between. The CDR3 runs 13 residues. In DNA form, the CDR3 reads TGTGCCAGCAGTTTAAGGGGAAATCAGCCCCAGCATTTT. The encoded protein is CASSLRGNQPQHF.

The chain is built from TRBV7-6 and TRBJ1-2, with 12 nucleotides matching TRBD1. Germline V gene lookup returns CDR1 SGHVS and CDR2 FNYEAQ. V gave up 4 bases and J gave up 5 bases; unmatched junction bases: 8. The CDR3 totals 16 residues. CDR3 nucleotides: TGTGCCAGCAGCTCCGGGACAGGGGGCGCGTGGTATGGCTACACCTTC. It translates to CASSSGTGGAWYGYTF.

This clone has a handful of counts. Other DNA sequences in this specimen translate into the identical CDR3. This chain joins TRBV5-6 and TRBJ1-1; possible D gene TRBD1, 5 bases. CDR3 length: 12 residues. CDR1 is SGHDT and CDR2 is YYEEEE in the germline V gene. V was clipped by 4 bases and J by 3 bases, with 7 bases between them. The CDR3: CASSPGDTEAFF. The CDR3 DNA follows: TGTGCCAGCAGCCCGGGGGACACTGAAGCTTTCTTT.

The J gene is TRBJ2-3, the V gene TRBV27, with a possible D match to TRBD2 (5 bases). Germline V gene sequence: CDR1 MNHEY, CDR2 SMNVEV (reference sequence). The CDR3 totals 16 residues. V was cut by 4 bases and J by 0 bases, with 14 bases left in between. CDR3 bases: TGTGCCAGCAGTTACCGGCGGGTCTCTAGCACAGATACGCAGTATTTT. Protein: CASSYRRVSSTDTQYF.

The J gene is TRBJ2-3, the V gene TRBV4-2, with a weak D call TRBD2 (7 bases). The V end lost 1 base, the J end lost 6 bases, and 26 bases lay between the germline ends. Germline V gene lookup returns CDR1 LGHNA and CDR2 YNFKEQ. This CDR3 spans 19 amino acids. The DNA for the CDR3 is TGTGCCAGCAGCCAAGCAATCGCTGGCGGGGGCTCCCGGGTCGATACGCAGTATTTT. Translation: CASSQAIAGGGSRVDTQYF.

The chain employs TRBV6-1 and TRBJ1-1; D may be TRBD1 (5 bases). Trimming pared 8 bases from V and 1 base from J, leaving 11 bases between. Germline V gives CDR1 MNHNS, CDR2 SASEGT. The CDR3 is made up of 13 amino acids. CDR3: CASPAGKNTEAFF. The CDR3 DNA follows: TGTGCCAGCCCCGCAGGGAAGAACACTGAAGCTTTCTTT.

The chain links TRBV23-1 to TRBJ2-4; a possible D gene is TRBD1 (5 bases). TRBV23-1 is designated an ORF whose function remains uncertain. V was clipped by 0 bases and J by 4 bases, with 13 bases between them. This CDR3 spans 16 amino acids. In DNA, the CDR3 is TGCGCCAGCAGTCAATCGGGGCAGATAGTAAAAAACATTCAGTACTTC. Protein product: CASSQSGQIVKNIQYF.

The chain links TRBV2 to TRBJ2-5; 7 nucleotides align to TRBD1. Unmatched junction bases numbered 2, after V lost 4 bases and J lost 0 bases. This CDR3 comprises 14 residues. Germline CDR1 is SNHLY and CDR2 is FYNNEI. The DNA for the CDR3 is TGTGCCAGCAGTGGTACAGGGGACCAAGAGACCCAGTACTTC. It codes for CASSGTGDQETQYF. The variable domain in full, completed from reference TRBV2 and TRBJ2-5, reads EPEVTQTPSHQVTQMGQEVILRCVPISNHLYFYWYRQILGQKVEFLVSFYNNEISEKSEIFDDQFSVERPDGSNFTLKIRSTKLEDSAMYFCASSGTGDQETQYFGPGTRLLVL.